This TCR beta chain was sequenced during a study of shared clonotypes between healthy human individuals. Study-wide findings and caveats: Memory subsets generally showed smaller estimated richness than naive subsets did.

Turning to this clone: No antigen is known for it.

The germline V gene has CDR1 SGHNT and CDR2 YYREEE (reference sequence). This CDR3 region has 13 residues. The germline V and J ends were trimmed by 7 bases and 1 base, with 11 bases remaining between them. Some clones are missing from TCRdb's copy, which holds only in-frame ones; the method was immunoSEQ multiplex PCR. The sample holds some 550,000 clones, about 96% seen once. Donors had no recently reported acute infections or vaccinations and were HIV-negative. Material for sequencing was naive CD4+ T cells sorted from blood. Specified subset: CD45RA+ positively selected. The chain couples TRBV5-4 to TRBJ2-5; no clear D. The TCR originated in a woman aged 25-40 years in good health. This CDR3 is CASRSGSQETQYF. The CDR3 bases are TGTGCCAGCCGGTCCGGGTCCCAAGAGACCCAGTACTTC.